A selection of T cell receptor beta chains follows, all from one sample in a study of shared clonotypes between healthy human individuals. The repertoire was sequenced with immunoSEQ multiplex PCR; TCRdb's copy has only in-frame clones and lacks some. The table lists about a million clones, roughly 80% of them singletons. Material for sequencing was memory CD4+ T cells from PBMCs. These receptors were obtained from a young man in good health. Some clones in this sample may be carry-over from other donors' samples. Each CDR3 is given without its conserved first and last residue. Each record gives: V gene, D gene, CDR3 protein. D genes are given only for firm matches.

>TRBV5-1|NA
ASSLVSGPAGELF
>TRBV5-4|TRBD2
ASSAGTSSYNEQF
>TRBV6-5|NA
ASRMGGNQPQH
>TRBV20-1|NA
SASKRGEQF
>TRBV2|TRBD1
ASSRQGLTDTQY
>TRBV11-2|TRBD2
ASSSGLAGGETQY
>TRBV6-6|NA
ASRARADSPLH
>TRBV18|TRBD1
ASSPLIATGGPNTEAF
>TRBV11-2|NA
ASSSGTSPSGDTQY
>TRBV6-6|NA
ASRTDSNYGYT
>TRBV11-2|TRBD2
ASSSPGLAGNIQY
>TRBV30|TRBD1
AWRMTGKNTEAF
>TRBV14|NA
ASSQDSNTEAF
>TRBV5-5|NA
ASRRAGTGELF
>TRBV11-2|TRBD1
ASSLGQNPNYEQY
>TRBV2|TRBD1
ASSPPGGVPYEQY
>TRBV6-5|NA
ASSWSAAQETQY
>TRBV9|NA
ASSVGGGHSYEQY
>TRBV5-4|NA
ASSLLGGRGPYNEQF
>TRBV30|TRBD2
AWKPFRPGLAFTGELF
>TRBV5-1|NA
ASSSATSPGEQY
>TRBV9|NA
ASSVGTAQETQY
>TRBV9|TRBD1
ASSVMGQGGEQY
>TRBV11-1|NA
ASSYQQGYSPLH
>TRBV27|NA
ASSLGLASYYEQY
>TRBV21-1|NA
ASSKAGSGQGHQPQH
>TRBV10-3|TRBD2
AIEPSGKSSYNEQF
>TRBV6-6|NA
ASSRRIALGYNEQF
>TRBV30|NA
AWSSSVGGYT
>TRBV4-1|NA
ASSQDLGGGQETQY
>TRBV5-4|NA
ASSLDTTYEQY
>TRBV5-4|NA
ASSTSGSLAYEQY
>TRBV28|NA
ASSLRTYGNTIY
>TRBV5-4|NA
ASSLVRDRGTGELF
>TRBV7-2|NA
ASSPSVGYNEQF
>TRBV28|NA
ASSFLGGTSNQPQH
>TRBV5-1|NA
ASSLVGGRTEAF
>TRBV6-6|NA
ASSYSGNGYT